The entry that follows covers one T cell receptor beta chain sequence. This entry belongs to a study of blood T cell repertoires in COVID-19. Study summary: There were acute and convalescent COVID-19 samples, and they came from the United States, Italy and Spain. PBMCs, B-cell-depleted T cells, or T cells were the source of the cDNA or gDNA that made up the material.

Methods used by the authors: Cell counts per sample came from amplifying reference gene primers. Assay: immunoSEQ multiplex PCR; the TCRdb copy retains only in-frame clones and omits some. The D gene and trimming were derived from the DNA, and the V and J assignments and clone size from that table. The top ten hold about an eighth of the sample, which has tens of thousands of clones, around four fifths seen once. V lost 0 bases to trimming and J lost 0 bases, with 15 bases between them. Per the germline V gene, CDR1 is LGHNA and CDR2 is YSLEER. The CDR3 length is 18 residues. Sequencing input: peripheral blood. The V gene is TRBV4-3, the J gene TRBJ1-3, with D perhaps matching TRBD1 (5 bases). The sequence came from a woman in her 70s with active or convalescent COVID-19. In DNA form, the CDR3 reads TGCGCCAGCAGCCAAGATTTGACAGTGAACCCCTCTGGAAACACCATATATTTT. As protein: CASSQDLTVNPSGNTIYF.